This T cell receptor beta chain was documented in a study of T cells after yellow fever vaccination. Study-wide context: SMART-Seq v4 Ultra Low Input prepared the low-cell-number fractions.

Losses at the gene ends were 6 bases for V and 1 base for J; bases not matched to a gene: 5. Germline V lookup: CDR1 KGHSH, CDR2 LQKENI. The CDR3 has 14 amino acids. TCRdb itself ran the 5' RACE reads through MiXCR, one entry per CDR3 protein. The repertoire holds hundreds of thousands of distinct CDR3 sequences, with about 9.5% as singletons. The chain couples TRBV18 to TRBJ1-1; 7 bases fit TRBD1. This clonotype was obtained from a man in his late teens or twenties who received the YFV17D yellow fever vaccine. Here the sequenced sample was PBMCs, taken on the day of the first yellow fever vaccination. The CDR3 reads CASSGQDSNTEAFF. CDR3 in DNA: TGTGCCAGCTCCGGACAGGACTCGAACACTGAAGCTTTCTTT. Based on the CDR3 plus reference TRBV18 and TRBJ1-1, the full variable domain is NAGVMQNPRHLVRRRGQEARLRCSPMKGHSHVYWYRQLPEEGLKFMVYLQKENIIDESGMPKERFSAEFPKEGPSILRIQQVVRGDSAAYFCASSGQDSNTEAFFGQGTRLTVV.